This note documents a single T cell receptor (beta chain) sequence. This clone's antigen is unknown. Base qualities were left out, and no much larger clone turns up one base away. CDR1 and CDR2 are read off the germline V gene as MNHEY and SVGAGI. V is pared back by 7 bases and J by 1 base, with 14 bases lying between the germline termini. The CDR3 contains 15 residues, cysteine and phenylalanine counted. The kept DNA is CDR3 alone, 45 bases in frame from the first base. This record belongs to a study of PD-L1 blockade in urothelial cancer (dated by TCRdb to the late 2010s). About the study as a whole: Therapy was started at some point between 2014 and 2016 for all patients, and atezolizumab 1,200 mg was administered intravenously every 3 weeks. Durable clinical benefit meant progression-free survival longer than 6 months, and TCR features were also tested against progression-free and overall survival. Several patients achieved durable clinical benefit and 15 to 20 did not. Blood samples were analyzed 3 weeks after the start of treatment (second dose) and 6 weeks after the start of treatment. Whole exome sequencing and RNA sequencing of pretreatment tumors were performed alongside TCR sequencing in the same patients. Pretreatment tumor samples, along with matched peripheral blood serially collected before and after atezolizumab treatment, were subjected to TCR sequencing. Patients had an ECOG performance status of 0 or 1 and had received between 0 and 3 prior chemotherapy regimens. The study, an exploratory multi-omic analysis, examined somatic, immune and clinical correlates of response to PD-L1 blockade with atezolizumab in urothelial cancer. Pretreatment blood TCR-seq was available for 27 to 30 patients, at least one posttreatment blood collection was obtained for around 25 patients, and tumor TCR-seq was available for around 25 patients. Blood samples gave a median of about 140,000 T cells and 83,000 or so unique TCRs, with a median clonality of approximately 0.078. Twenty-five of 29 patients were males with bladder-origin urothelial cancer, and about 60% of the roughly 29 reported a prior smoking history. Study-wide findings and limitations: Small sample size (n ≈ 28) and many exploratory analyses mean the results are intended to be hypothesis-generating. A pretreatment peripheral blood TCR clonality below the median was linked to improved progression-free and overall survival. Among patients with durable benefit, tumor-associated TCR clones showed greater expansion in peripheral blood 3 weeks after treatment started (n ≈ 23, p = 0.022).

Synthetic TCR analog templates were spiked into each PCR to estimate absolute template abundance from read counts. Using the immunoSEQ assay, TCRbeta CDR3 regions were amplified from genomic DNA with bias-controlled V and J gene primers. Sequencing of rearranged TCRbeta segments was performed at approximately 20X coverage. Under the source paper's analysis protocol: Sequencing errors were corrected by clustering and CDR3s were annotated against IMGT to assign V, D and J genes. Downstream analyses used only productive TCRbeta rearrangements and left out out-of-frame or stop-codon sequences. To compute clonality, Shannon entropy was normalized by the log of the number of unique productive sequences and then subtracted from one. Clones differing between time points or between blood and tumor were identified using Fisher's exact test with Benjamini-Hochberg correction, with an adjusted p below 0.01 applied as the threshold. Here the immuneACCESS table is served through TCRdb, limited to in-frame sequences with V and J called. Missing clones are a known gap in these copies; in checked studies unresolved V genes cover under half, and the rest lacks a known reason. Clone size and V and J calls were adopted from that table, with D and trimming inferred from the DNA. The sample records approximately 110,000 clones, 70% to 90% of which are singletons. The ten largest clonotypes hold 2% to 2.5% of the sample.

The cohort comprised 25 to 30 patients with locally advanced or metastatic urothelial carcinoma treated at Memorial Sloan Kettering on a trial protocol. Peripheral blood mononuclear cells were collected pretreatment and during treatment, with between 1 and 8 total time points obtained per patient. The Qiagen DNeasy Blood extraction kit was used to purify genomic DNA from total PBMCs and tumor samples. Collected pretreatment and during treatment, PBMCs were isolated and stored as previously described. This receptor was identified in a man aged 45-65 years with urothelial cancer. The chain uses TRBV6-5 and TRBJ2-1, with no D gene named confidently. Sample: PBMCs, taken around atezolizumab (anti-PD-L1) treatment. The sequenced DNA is TGTGCCAGCACTAAAGAGAGAACGTCCTACAATGAGCAGTTCTTC. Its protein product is CASTKERTSYNEQFF.